This T cell receptor beta chain was documented in a study of cytomegalovirus exposure and HLA in healthy donors (dated by TCRdb to about 2017). About the study as a whole: According to a later analysis, the 120 validation repertoires were produced on the same platform as the approximately 610 repertoires of the first cohort. The aim of the study was to test whether cataloging public T cell receptors could identify signatures of past pathogen exposure. In addition to the first cohort of 666 subjects, a separate validation cohort of approximately 130 different subjects was used. To predict cytomegalovirus infection status, the study brought together high-throughput TCR immunosequencing, statistical association of individual TCRs with disease status, and machine learning. On the study overall, not on this receptor specifically: In vitro tests confirmed that a few of the cytomegalovirus-associated TCR beta chains recognize cytomegalovirus antigens. A later analysis had no HLA typing for the validation cohort, so co-occurrence there was scored across all 110 or so repertoires. Most TCR sequences were observed very rarely across donors, whereas some public TCRs were present in many individuals. In a later analysis, TCRs clustered in the first cohort were found to also tend to co-occur in the approximately 120 validation repertoires, with 94% of cluster scores above 0. A total of roughly 160 TCR beta chains were listed by the study as associated with cytomegalovirus. The authors suggested that the approach could potentially be extended to other disease states and immunological phenotypes. Cytomegalovirus status was reported to be diagnosed by the classifier with high specificity and sensitivity in both the original and validation cohorts.

Counted from cysteine to phenylalanine, this CDR3 has 19 amino acids. Just the 57-base CDR3 DNA is kept, in frame starting at base 1. Trimming takes 4 bases off V and 3 bases off J; junction bases not matched to a gene: 19. As encoded in the germline V gene (reference sequence), CDR1 is SEHNR while CDR2 is FQNEAQ. The donors were included in the validation cohort of over a hundred subjects, a group kept apart from the roughly 690-subject first cohort. Worth noting for this clone: Its antigen target is currently unknown. Base qualities are not at hand, and no much larger clone is one base apart.

Libraries were built with the immunoSEQ multiplex PCR assay. For the original study's pipeline: A statistical classification framework was developed to diagnose cytomegalovirus status using the catalog of TCR beta chain sequences. TCRdb limited this immuneACCESS table to in-frame rearrangements with V and J called. A share of clones is missing; checked studies link under half to unresolved V genes, and the rest is unexplained. V and J calls and clone size come straight from that table; D and trimming were deduced from the DNA. The sample profile shows approximately 58,000 clones; roughly 94% of them were found once. The ten biggest clones cover approximately 5% of the sample.

This sequence was found in a woman between 18 and 29 years old in good health and CMV-seropositive. Sequenced: PBMCs. The chain is assembled from TRBV7-9 and TRBJ2-7, with 9 central nucleotides matching TRBD1. The sequence in DNA is TGTGCCAGCAGCTCTTCTAGGGCGGGACAGGGTAAAATTGGCTACGAGCAGTACTTC. Protein translation: CASSSSRAGQGKIGYEQYF.